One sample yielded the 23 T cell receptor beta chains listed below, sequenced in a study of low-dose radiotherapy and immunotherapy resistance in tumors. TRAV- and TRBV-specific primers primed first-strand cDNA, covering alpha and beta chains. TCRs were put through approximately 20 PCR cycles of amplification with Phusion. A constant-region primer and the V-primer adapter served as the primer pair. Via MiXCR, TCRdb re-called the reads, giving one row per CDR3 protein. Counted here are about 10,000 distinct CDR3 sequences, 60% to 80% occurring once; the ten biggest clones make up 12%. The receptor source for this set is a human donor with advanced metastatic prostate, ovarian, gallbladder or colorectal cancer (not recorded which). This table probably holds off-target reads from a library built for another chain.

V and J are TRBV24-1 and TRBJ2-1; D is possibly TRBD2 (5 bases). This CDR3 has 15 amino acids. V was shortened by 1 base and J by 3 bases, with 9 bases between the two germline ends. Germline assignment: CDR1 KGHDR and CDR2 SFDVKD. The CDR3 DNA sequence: TGTGCCACCAGTGATTTCGGAGGCGTCTACAATGAGCAGTTCTTC. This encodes CATSDFGGVYNEQFF.

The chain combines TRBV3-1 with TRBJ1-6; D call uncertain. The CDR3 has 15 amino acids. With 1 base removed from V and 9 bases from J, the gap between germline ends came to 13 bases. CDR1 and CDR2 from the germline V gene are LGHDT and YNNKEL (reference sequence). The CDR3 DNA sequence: TGTGCCAGCAGCCAAGGACTCTTAAGCAGTTCACCCCTCCACTTT. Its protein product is CASSQGLLSSSPLHF.

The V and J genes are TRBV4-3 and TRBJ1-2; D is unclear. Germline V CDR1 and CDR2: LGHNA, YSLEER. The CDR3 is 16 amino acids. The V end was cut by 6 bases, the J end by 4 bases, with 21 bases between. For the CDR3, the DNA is TGCGCCAGCAGTCCAGCCCTCTCCCAGCGAGCCTATGGCTACACCTTC. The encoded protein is CASSPALSQRAYGYTF.

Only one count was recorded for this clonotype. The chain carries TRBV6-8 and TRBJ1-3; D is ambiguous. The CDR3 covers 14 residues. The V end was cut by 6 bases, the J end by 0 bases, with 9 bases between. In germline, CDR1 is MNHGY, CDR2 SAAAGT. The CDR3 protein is CASRPDRSGNTIYF. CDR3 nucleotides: TGTGCCAGCAGGCCGGACCGCTCTGGAAACACCATATATTTT.

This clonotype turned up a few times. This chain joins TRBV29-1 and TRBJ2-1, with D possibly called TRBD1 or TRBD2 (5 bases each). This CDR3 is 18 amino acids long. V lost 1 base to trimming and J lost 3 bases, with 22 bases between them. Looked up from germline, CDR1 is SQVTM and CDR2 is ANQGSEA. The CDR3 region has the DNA TGCAGCGTTGAAGGTTTTAGGGGACCCATCCACAGCTACAATGAGCAGTTCTTC. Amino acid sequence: CSVEGFRGPIHSYNEQFF.

The CDR3 coding sequence is TGTGCCAGCAGTTTACCGGGACAGGGGTTTGGCACTGAAGCTTTCTTT. Its protein is CASSLPGQGFGTEAFF. The chain joins TRBV28 to TRBJ1-1; TRBD1 matches at 10 bases. Losses at the gene ends were 2 bases for V and 4 bases for J; bases not matched to a gene: 7. This CDR3 contains 16 residues. Germline V gene sequence: CDR1 MDHEN, CDR2 SYDVKM.

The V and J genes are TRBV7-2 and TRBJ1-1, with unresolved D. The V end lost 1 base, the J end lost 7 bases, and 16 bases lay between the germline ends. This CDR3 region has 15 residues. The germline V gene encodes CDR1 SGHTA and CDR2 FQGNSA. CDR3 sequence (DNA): TGTGCCAGCAGCTTAGATGGCGGGGTTGGTGATGAAGCTTTCTTT. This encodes CASSLDGGVGDEAFF. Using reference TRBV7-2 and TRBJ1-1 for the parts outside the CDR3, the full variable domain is GAGVSQSPSNKVTEKGKDVELRCDPISGHTALYWYRQSLGQGLEFLIYFQGNSAPDKSGLPSDRFSAERTGGSVSTLTIQRTQQEDSAVYLCASSLDGGVGDEAFFGQGTRLTVV.

CDR3 coding DNA: TGTGCCAGCAGCCAAGGCGTGGGGGCAGGGCCGGTGGATGAGCAGTTCTTC. This gives the protein CASSQGVGAGPVDEQFF. This chain joins TRBV4-2 and TRBJ2-1, with D perhaps TRBD1 (6 bases). CDR1 is LGHNA, CDR2 YNFKEQ, per germline. The length of the CDR3 is 17 residues. The V end lost 1 base, the J end lost 8 bases, and 21 bases lay between the germline ends.

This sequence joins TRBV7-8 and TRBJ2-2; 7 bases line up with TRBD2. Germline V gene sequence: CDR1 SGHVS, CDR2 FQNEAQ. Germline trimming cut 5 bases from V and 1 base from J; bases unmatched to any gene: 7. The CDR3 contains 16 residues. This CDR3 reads CASSRRRGVNTGELFF. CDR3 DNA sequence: TGTGCCAGCAGCCGTCGCCGGGGGGTGAACACCGGGGAGCTGTTTTTT.

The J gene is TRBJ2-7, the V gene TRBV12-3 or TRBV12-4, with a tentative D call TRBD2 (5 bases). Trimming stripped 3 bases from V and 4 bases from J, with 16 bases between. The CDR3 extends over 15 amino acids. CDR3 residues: CASSLDTGTRYEQYF. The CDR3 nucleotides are TGTGCCAGCAGTTTGGATACGGGAACTCGTTACGAGCAGTACTTC.

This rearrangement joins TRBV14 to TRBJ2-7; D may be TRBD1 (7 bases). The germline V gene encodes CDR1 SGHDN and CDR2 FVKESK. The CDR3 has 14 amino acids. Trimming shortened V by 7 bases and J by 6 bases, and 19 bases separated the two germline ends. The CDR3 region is CASTPFQGGIEQYF. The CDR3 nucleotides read TGTGCCAGCACCCCTTTCCAGGGGGGTATCGAGCAGTACTTC. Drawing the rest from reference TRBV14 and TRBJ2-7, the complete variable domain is EAGVTQFPSHSVIEKGQTVTLRCDPISGHDNLYWYRRVMGKEIKFLLHFVKESKQDESGMPNNRFLAERTGGTYSTLKVQPAELEDSGVYFCASTPFQGGIEQYFGPGTRLTVT.

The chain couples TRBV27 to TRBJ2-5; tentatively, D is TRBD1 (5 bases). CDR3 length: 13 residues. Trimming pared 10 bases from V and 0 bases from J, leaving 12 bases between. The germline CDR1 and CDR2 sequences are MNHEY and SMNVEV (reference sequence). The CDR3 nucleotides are TGTGCCACGAGTGACAGTTACCAAGAGACCCAGTACTTC. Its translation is CATSDSYQETQYF.

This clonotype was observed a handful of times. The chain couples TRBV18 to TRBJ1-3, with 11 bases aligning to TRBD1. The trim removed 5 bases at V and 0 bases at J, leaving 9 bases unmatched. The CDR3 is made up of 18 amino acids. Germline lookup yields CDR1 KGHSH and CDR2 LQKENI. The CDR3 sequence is CASSTGQGVSRSGNTIYF. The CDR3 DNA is TGTGCCAGCTCAACGGGACAGGGGGTTTCTCGCTCTGGAAACACCATATATTTT.

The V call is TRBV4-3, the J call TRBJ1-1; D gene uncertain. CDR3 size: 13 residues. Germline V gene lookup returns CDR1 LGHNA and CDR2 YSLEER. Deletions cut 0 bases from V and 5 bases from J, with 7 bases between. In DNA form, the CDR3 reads TGCGCCAGCAGCCAAGAGGGCTTGACTGAAGCTTTCTTT. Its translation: CASSQEGLTEAFF.

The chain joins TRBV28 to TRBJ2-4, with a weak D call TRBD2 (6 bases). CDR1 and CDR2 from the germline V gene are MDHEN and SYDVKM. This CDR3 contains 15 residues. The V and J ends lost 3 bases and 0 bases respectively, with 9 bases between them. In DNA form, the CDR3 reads TGTGCCAGCAGTTTCCGGGGGTTAGCCAAAAACATTCAGTACTTC. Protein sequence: CASSFRGLAKNIQYF. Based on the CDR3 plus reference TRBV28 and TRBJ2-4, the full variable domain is DVKVTQSSRYLVKRTGEKVFLECVQDMDHENMFWYRQDPGLGLRLIYFSYDVKMKEKGDIPEGYSVSREKKERFSLILESASTNQTSMYLCASSFRGLAKNIQYFGAGTRLSVL.

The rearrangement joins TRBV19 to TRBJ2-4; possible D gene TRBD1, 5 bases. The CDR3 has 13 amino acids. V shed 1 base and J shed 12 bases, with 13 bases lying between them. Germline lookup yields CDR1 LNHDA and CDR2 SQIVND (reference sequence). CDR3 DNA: TGTGCCAGTAGTATAGGTCAGGGCTTAAGTCAGTACTTC. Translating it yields CASSIGQGLSQYF.

In nucleotides, the CDR3 is TGTGCCAGCAGCCTCCCCAGTGGGGTATCGGACACCGGGGAGCTGTTTTTT. This encodes CASSLPSGVSDTGELFF. The rearrangement uses TRBV4-2 and TRBJ2-2; D is undetermined. Germline CDR1 reads LGHNA; CDR2 reads YNFKEQ. The ends were cut back, 4 bases at V and 3 bases at J, with 18 bases in the middle. The CDR3 runs to 17 residues.

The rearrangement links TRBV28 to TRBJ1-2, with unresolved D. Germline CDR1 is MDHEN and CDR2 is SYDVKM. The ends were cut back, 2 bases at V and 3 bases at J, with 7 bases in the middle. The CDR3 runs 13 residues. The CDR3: CASSLDTDYGYTF. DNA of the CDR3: TGTGCCAGCAGTTTAGACACCGACTATGGCTACACCTTC.

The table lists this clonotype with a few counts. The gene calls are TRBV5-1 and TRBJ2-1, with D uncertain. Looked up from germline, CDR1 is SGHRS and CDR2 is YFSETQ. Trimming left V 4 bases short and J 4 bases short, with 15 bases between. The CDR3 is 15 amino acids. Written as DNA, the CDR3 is TGCGCCAGCAGCCCACGCTCCTCCATATACAATGAGCAGTTCTTC. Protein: CASSPRSSIYNEQFF.

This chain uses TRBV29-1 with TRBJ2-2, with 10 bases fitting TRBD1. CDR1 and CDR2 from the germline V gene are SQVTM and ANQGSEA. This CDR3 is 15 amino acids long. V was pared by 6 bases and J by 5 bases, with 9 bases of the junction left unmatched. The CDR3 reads CSVADRGRETGELFF. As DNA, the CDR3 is TGCAGCGTGGCTGACAGGGGGCGAGAAACCGGGGAGCTGTTTTTT.

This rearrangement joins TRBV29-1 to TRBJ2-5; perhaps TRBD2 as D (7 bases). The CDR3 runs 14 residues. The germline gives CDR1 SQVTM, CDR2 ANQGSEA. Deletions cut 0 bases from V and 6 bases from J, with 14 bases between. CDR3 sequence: CSVEEGGGLKTQYF. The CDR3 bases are TGCAGCGTTGAAGAAGGGGGAGGGCTGAAGACCCAGTACTTC.

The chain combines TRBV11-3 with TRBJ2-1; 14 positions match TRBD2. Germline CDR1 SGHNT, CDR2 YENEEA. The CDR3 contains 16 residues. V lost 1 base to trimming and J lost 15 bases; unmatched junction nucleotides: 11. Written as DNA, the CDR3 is TGTGCCAGCAGCTTAGTGGGGACTAGCGGGAGAGGGAGAGGGTTCTTC. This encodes CASSLVGTSGRGRGFF.

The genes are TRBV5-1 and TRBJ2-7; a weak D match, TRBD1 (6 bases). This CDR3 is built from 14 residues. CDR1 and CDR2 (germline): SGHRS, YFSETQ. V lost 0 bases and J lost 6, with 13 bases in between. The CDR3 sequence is CASSLDRASVEQYF. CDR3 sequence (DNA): TGCGCCAGCAGCTTGGACAGGGCTTCGGTCGAGCAGTACTTC.